This entry lists 11 T cell receptor beta chains sequenced from one sample in a study of Tregs in tolerant kidney transplant recipients. The data were produced by immunoSEQ multiplex PCR, yet TCRdb's version contains in-frame clones alone and is incomplete. Counted here are some 110,000 clones, 92% occurring once; the ten biggest clones make up more than 0.5%. Input material: CD4+ T cells from blood. The origin of the receptors is a human donor in good health.

The chain recombines TRBV2 with TRBJ1-3, with D perhaps TRBD1 (5 bases). This CDR3 comprises 15 residues. Germline V CDR1 and CDR2: SNHLY, FYNNEI. Trimming cost V 6 bases and J 0 bases, with 12 bases left between them. CDR3 sequence reads: CASSAGTASGNTIYF. For the CDR3, the DNA is TGTGCCAGCAGCGCGGGGACCGCCTCTGGAAACACCATATATTTT.

This sequence joins TRBV14 and TRBJ2-1; 10 bases are a match to TRBD2. Germline V lookup: CDR1 SGHDN, CDR2 FVKESK. The CDR3 is 15 residues long. The V segment lost 3 bases and the J segment 3 bases; nucleotides outside the gene matches: 2. CDR3 in amino acids: CASSHGLADYNEQFF. DNA for the CDR3: TGTGCCAGCAGCCATGGACTAGCGGACTACAATGAGCAGTTCTTC.

This chain links TRBV5-1 with TRBJ1-1; 7 nucleotides agree with TRBD1. Per germline, CDR1 SGHRS and CDR2 YFSETQ. The V gene end was trimmed by 3 bases and the J gene end by 5 bases; junction bases not matched to a gene: 4. CDR3 size: 13 residues. CDR3 region: CASSSTGSTEAFF. CDR3 nucleotide sequence: TGCGCCAGCAGCTCGACAGGGAGTACTGAAGCTTTCTTT.

The chain joins TRBV19 to TRBJ2-5; D gene uncertain. Germline V CDR1 and CDR2: LNHDA, SQIVND (reference sequence). Trimming took 1 base from V and 7 from J, leaving 13 bases between them. The length of the CDR3 is 14 residues. CDR3 protein: CASSIVGLDGTQYF. In DNA, the CDR3 is TGTGCCAGTAGTATAGTGGGCCTAGATGGGACCCAGTACTTC.

This sequence joins TRBV5-4 and TRBJ1-2; the D is unclear. The CDR3 has 13 residues. CDR1 is SGHNT, CDR2 YYREEE, per germline (reference sequence). The V end lost 0 bases, the J end lost 5 bases, and 8 bases lay between the germline ends. CDR3 sequence (DNA): TGTGCCAGCAGCTTGGGCAGGCGGTATGGCTACACCTTC. As protein: CASSLGRRYGYTF. Full variable domain (rest looked up from reference TRBV5-4 and TRBJ1-2): ETGVTQSPTHLIKTRGQQVTLRCSSQSGHNTVSWYQQALGQGPQFIFQYYREEENGRGNFPPRFSGLQFPNYSSELNVNALELDDSALYLCASSLGRRYGYTFGSGTRLTVV.

The chain uses TRBV5-8 and TRBJ1-3; D is uncertain. CDR3 length: 15 residues. Trimming shortened V by 0 bases and J by 1 base, and 8 bases separated the two germline ends. CDR1 and CDR2 (germline): SGHTS, YDEGEE. The CDR3 spells CASSLGLLSGNTIYF. CDR3 nucleotides: TGTGCCAGCAGCTTGGGGCTCCTTTCTGGAAACACCATATATTTT.

This chain uses TRBV4-1 with TRBJ2-5; TRBD2 is a possible D gene (6 bases). Germline V gene sequence: CDR1 MGHRA, CDR2 YSYEKL. V lost 1 base and J 5 bases, leaving 8 bases between the germline ends. The CDR3 sequence is 13 residues long. The chain's CDR3 is CASSQGEEETQYF. The DNA for the CDR3 is TGCGCCAGCAGCCAAGGGGAGGAGGAGACCCAGTACTTC.

The CDR3 DNA is TGTGCCCCAGCTTATGGGGGTCCCTATGGCTACACCTTC. It specifies CAPAYGGPYGYTF. The chain recombines TRBV27 with TRBJ1-2, with D perhaps TRBD1 (5 bases). This CDR3 comprises 13 residues. Germline CDR1 and CDR2: MNHEY and SMNVEV (reference sequence). V gave up 11 bases and J gave up 4 bases, with 17 bases separating them.

This chain joins TRBV7-2 and TRBJ2-7; a possible D gene is TRBD2 (5 bases). Germline assignment: CDR1 SGHTA and CDR2 FQGNSA. The CDR3 length is 14 residues. V was trimmed by 5 bases and J by 7 bases, leaving 18 bases between them. As DNA, the CDR3 is TGTGCCAGCAGCCAAGGGAGTCCCCCGAGGGAGCAGTACTTC. It specifies CASSQGSPPREQYF.

The J gene is TRBJ1-1, the V gene TRBV25-1; D not resolved. The V and J ends lost 4 bases and 4 bases respectively, with 10 bases between them. Germline CDR1 MGHDK, CDR2 SYGVNS. The CDR3 consists of 13 residues. The CDR3 nucleotides are TGTGCCAGCAGTGGGATGGGGAGCACTGAAGCTTTCTTT. As protein: CASSGMGSTEAFF.

The rearrangement links TRBV6-6 to TRBJ2-7; D assignment may be TRBD1 or TRBD2 (6 bases each). Germline CDR1 and CDR2: MNHNY and SVGAGI (reference sequence). The CDR3 loop spans 14 amino acids. Between the trimmed V and J ends, which lost 7 bases and 2 bases, there was a span of 15 bases. CDR3 in DNA: TGTGCCAGCACCCAAGGGGGGTTTACCTACGAGCAGTACTTC. Amino acids: CASTQGGFTYEQYF.